This T cell receptor beta chain was identified during a study of CD8 T cells in ankylosing spondylitis (dated by TCRdb to 2016 to 2017). About the investigation overall: The study set out to find disease-linked TCR variants by profiling T cell receptor beta repertoires in ankylosing spondylitis patients and healthy donors. Samples of peripheral blood were taken, and for ankylosing spondylitis patients, synovial fluid was collected as well. The whole study cohort included 108 healthy donors and 20 to 25 ankylosing spondylitis patients.

General conclusions and limits of the study: Blood from ankylosing spondylitis patients appeared to be characterized by a TCR beta motif made up of several highly homologous amino acid variants. A CD8+ phenotype was shown by the disease-linked clones, which were found at relatively low frequencies in peripheral blood. Some of the motif variants had been reported before in the synovial fluid and blood of reactive arthritis patients, a finding that suggests common disease-initiation mechanisms. According to the report, matched synovial fluid samples from ankylosing spondylitis patients were significantly enriched for the disease-linked clones.

From the cysteine through the phenylalanine, the CDR3 covers 15 amino acids. The entry retains the CDR3 DNA only, 45 bases that are in frame from base 1. The junction shows trimming of 6 bases on V and 2 bases on J, and the gene matches do not reach 5 bases of it. CDR1 and CDR2 (MNHNS, SASEGT) derive from the germline V gene. Turning to this clonotype: The target of this receptor is not known. The sample holds no much larger clone one base away, and base qualities are not on file.

The reads were generated on an Illumina HiSeq 2500. Quantitative 5'-RACE with molecular barcodes was used to prepare TCR beta libraries. On the authors' methods: A new computational method, built on a probabilistic model of VDJ rearrangement, was used to identify disease-linked TCR variants. TCRdb handled the public reads itself, with Q25 trimming in fastp and clone calling in MiXCR, and kept productive beta chains. For every CDR3 protein sequence, its rows merge into one entry that carries the most common genes and DNA. These V and J calls derive from TCRdb rather than the authors' analysis. This sample has 250,000 to 300,000 distinct CDR3 sequences in its table, and around 18% of those were observed once. The ten largest clones add up to less than 9% of the sample.

The V and J genes are TRBV6-1 and TRBJ2-1; TRBD2 matches 9 bases in the middle. The sample consisted of blood, either unsorted or a sorted T cell fraction (not recorded which). This sequence was found in a male donor with ankylosing spondylitis or in good health (not recorded which). The nucleotides read TGTGCCAGCAGCGAAATAGCGGGAGCCTACAATGAGCAGTTCTTC. Its coded protein is CASSEIAGAYNEQFF.